The present TCR beta chain was sequenced within a study of blood T cell repertoires in COVID-19. About the study: Both acute and convalescent COVID-19 samples were obtained from the United States, Italy and Spain.

J gave up 3 bases and V 2 bases, and 8 bases lay outside the gene matches. CDR3 length: 17 residues. Germline values: CDR1 SGHTA, CDR2 FQGNSA. Methods used by the authors: Amplification with reference gene primers provided the estimates of nucleated cell counts. The repertoire was sequenced with immunoSEQ multiplex PCR; TCRdb's copy has only in-frame clones and lacks some. V and J calls and clone size come straight from that table; D and trimming were deduced from the DNA. This sample has roughly 42,000 clones; around 90% occur once, and the top ten carry about 4.5%. The source is a man between 60 and 70 years old with acute or convalescent COVID-19. The chain combines TRBV7-2 with TRBJ2-3; 10 nucleotides line up with TRBD2. The sequenced sample consisted of peripheral blood. CDR3 sequence: CASSLNSGTSATDTQYF. The CDR3 DNA is TGTGCCAGCAGCTTAAACTCCGGGACTAGCGCAACAGATACGCAGTATTTT.